These 2 T cell receptor beta chains originate from one sample sequenced in a study of blood T cell repertoires in COVID-19. Method: immunoSEQ multiplex PCR; TCRdb's copy keeps in-frame clones and lacks some. Of about 240,000 clones listed, roughly nine tenths are singletons. The specimen sequenced was peripheral blood. The receptors come from a man between 60 and 70 years old with acute or convalescent COVID-19.

The gene calls are TRBV30 and TRBJ1-4; 9 bases align to TRBD1. From germline, CDR1 is GTSNPN and CDR2 SVGIG (reference sequence). V was clipped by 7 bases and J by 6 bases; unmatched bases: 6. This CDR3 region has 13 residues. The CDR3 DNA reads as TGTGCCTACTACAGGGGGCGTGATGAAAAACTGTTTTTT. Translation gives CAYYRGRDEKLFF.

The rearrangement links TRBV28 to TRBJ1-4, with 7 bases that match TRBD1. There are 17 residues in the CDR3. The trim removed 6 bases at V and 3 bases at J, leaving 13 bases unmatched. In germline, CDR1 is MDHEN, CDR2 SYDVKM. DNA of the CDR3: TGTGCCAGCAGCCTCCTTTCCCTAACAGGGGCTAATGAAAAACTGTTTTTT. Protein: CASSLLSLTGANEKLFF.